This entry is about one T cell receptor (beta chain). Its cognate antigen is unknown. The primer mix had 60 Vbeta and 13 Jbeta primers. TCRdb's table, derived via immunoSEQ multiplex PCR, lists solely in-frame clones and lacks some. This sample has 90,000 to 95,000 clones, with roughly four fifths found just once. This sample stems from a study of cytomegalovirus exposure and HLA in healthy donors. Whole-study findings and limits: Some V segments, including TRBV6-2 and TRBV6-3, were excluded as indistinguishable. As immune exposure information, only CMV serostatus was available.

V was pared by 5 bases and J by 3 bases, with 11 bases between. Germline loops: CDR1 SGHAT, CDR2 FQNNGV. This CDR3 comprises 14 residues. Sequencing used PBMCs. This receptor was obtained from a man aged 25 to 40 in good health and CMV-seronegative. V and J are TRBV11-2 and TRBJ1-5; D may be TRBD1 (5 bases). The chain's CDR3 is CASSRDSNNQPQHF. The CDR3 DNA follows: TGTGCCAGCAGCCGTGACAGCAACAATCAGCCCCAGCATTTT.